One sample yielded the 12 T cell receptor beta chains listed below, sequenced in a study of blood T cell repertoires in COVID-19. Measured with immunoSEQ multiplex PCR; TCRdb has only the in-frame clones, and not every one. The data contain 80,000 to 100,000 clones, roughly 89% of them singletons. The sequenced material came from peripheral blood. The receptors come from a human donor with COVID-19, enrolled during active disease. The donor label of this sample is uncertain.

The chain is built from TRBV5-1 and TRBJ2-7; 9 bases map to TRBD2. The germline gives CDR1 SGHRS, CDR2 YFSETQ. V was clipped by 0 bases and J by 10 bases; unmatched bases: 5. The CDR3 contains 13 residues. The DNA of the CDR3 is TGCGCCAGCAGCTTGGAGGCGGGGGGGCACCAGTACTTC. It is translated as CASSLEAGGHQYF.

The rearrangement uses TRBV6-5 and TRBJ1-1, with TRBD1 identical over 7 bases. The V segment lost 8 bases and the J segment 3 bases; nucleotides outside the gene matches: 9. This CDR3 contains 14 residues. Germline V gene sequence: CDR1 MNHEY, CDR2 SVGAGI. DNA of the CDR3: TGTGCCAGCTCACGGGACAGACCTTACACTGAAGCTTTCTTT. This encodes CASSRDRPYTEAFF.

This rearrangement joins TRBV6-6 to TRBJ2-7; possibly TRBD2 for D (8 bases). The V gene lost 6 bases and the J gene lost 0 bases, with 18 bases spanning the gap. This CDR3 is built from 16 residues. CDR1 is MNHNY and CDR2 is SVGAGI in the germline V gene (reference sequence). The CDR3 spells CASSEKQGTSSYEQYF. CDR3 coding DNA: TGTGCCAGCAGCGAGAAACAGGGGACTAGCTCCTACGAGCAGTACTTC.

This clone was counted between two and nine times. V is TRBV25-1 and J is TRBJ2-7; 7 nucleotides agree with TRBD1. Per germline, CDR1 MGHDK and CDR2 SYGVNS. The junction had 10 bases not matched to a gene; V was cut back by 7 bases and J by 4 bases. This CDR3 has 14 amino acids. CDR3 sequence reads: CASTTGASSYEQYF. CDR3 nucleotide sequence: TGTGCCAGCACAACAGGGGCTTCTAGTTACGAGCAGTACTTC.

The V call is TRBV25-1, the J call TRBJ1-5; D gene unclear. The germline V gene encodes CDR1 MGHDK and CDR2 SYGVNS. This CDR3 comprises 14 residues. Trimming shortened V by 3 bases and J by 1 base, and 7 bases separated the two germline ends. CDR3 sequence: CASSDGGSNQPQHF. The CDR3 nucleotides are TGTGCCAGCAGTGACGGAGGGAGCAATCAGCCCCAGCATTTT.

The V and J genes are TRBV7-9 and TRBJ2-2; D is uncertain. This CDR3 has 14 residues. V was clipped by 1 base and J by 1 base, with 4 bases between them. Germline values: CDR1 SEHNR, CDR2 FQNEAQ (reference sequence). DNA of the CDR3: TGTGCCAGCAGCTTAGAGCGGAACACCGGGGAGCTGTTTTTT. It codes for CASSLERNTGELFF.

The chain uses TRBV24-1 and TRBJ2-2; possible D gene TRBD1, 6 bases. CDR1 and CDR2 from the germline V gene are KGHDR and SFDVKD. CDR3 length: 14 amino acids. The ends were cut back, 3 bases at V and 8 bases at J, with 12 bases in the middle. Here the CDR3 reads CATSDTGWGGELFF. The DNA for the CDR3 is TGTGCCACCAGTGATACAGGGTGGGGAGGGGAGCTGTTTTTT.

The genes are TRBV5-1 and TRBJ2-7; tentative D call: TRBD1 (6 bases). Germline-derived CDR1 and CDR2 are SGHRS and YFSETQ. This CDR3 has 15 residues. Trimming removed 1 base from V and 1 base from J, with 12 bases in between. DNA of the CDR3: TGCGCCAGCAGCTTGTCACAGGGCCTTTCCTACGAGCAGTACTTC. As protein: CASSLSQGLSYEQYF.

As for this clone: The same CDR3 can be traced to other DNA sequences in this sample. The chain carries TRBV7-9 and TRBJ1-2; a weak D match, TRBD1 (5 bases). Germline CDR1 is SEHNR and CDR2 is FQNEAQ (reference sequence). Trimming stripped 6 bases from V and 3 bases from J, with 11 bases between. This CDR3 region has 13 residues. The CDR3, as DNA: TGTGCCAGCAGGGGACTCCGGTACTATGGCTACACCTTC. Residues: CASRGLRYYGYTF.

In this sample, this clone turned up once. The CDR3 protein is CASKEVNTEAFF. The CDR3 nucleotides read TGTGCTTCGAAGGAGGTGAACACTGAAGCTTTCTTT. V usage is TRBV27 and J usage is TRBJ1-1; D unclear. There are 12 residues in the CDR3. Germline-derived CDR1 and CDR2 are MNHEY and SMNVEV (reference sequence).

The chain couples TRBV28 to TRBJ1-6, with D possibly matching TRBD1 (6 bases). Germline values: CDR1 MDHEN, CDR2 SYDVKM. There are 14 residues in the CDR3. The V end lost 4 bases, the J end lost 5 bases, and 9 bases lay between the germline ends. CDR3 nucleotide sequence: TGTGCCAGCAGTTACGGACAGAATAATTCACCCCTCCACTTT. Translating gives CASSYGQNNSPLHF.

J is TRBJ2-4 and V is TRBV28; 8 bases align to TRBD1. This CDR3 comprises 16 residues. The germline gives CDR1 MDHEN, CDR2 SYDVKM. J lost 0 bases, V lost 6 bases, and 7 bases had no gene match. The CDR3 DNA is TGTGCCAGCAGCCTTAGGACAGGGCTAGCCAAAAACATTCAGTACTTC. Protein sequence: CASSLRTGLAKNIQYF.